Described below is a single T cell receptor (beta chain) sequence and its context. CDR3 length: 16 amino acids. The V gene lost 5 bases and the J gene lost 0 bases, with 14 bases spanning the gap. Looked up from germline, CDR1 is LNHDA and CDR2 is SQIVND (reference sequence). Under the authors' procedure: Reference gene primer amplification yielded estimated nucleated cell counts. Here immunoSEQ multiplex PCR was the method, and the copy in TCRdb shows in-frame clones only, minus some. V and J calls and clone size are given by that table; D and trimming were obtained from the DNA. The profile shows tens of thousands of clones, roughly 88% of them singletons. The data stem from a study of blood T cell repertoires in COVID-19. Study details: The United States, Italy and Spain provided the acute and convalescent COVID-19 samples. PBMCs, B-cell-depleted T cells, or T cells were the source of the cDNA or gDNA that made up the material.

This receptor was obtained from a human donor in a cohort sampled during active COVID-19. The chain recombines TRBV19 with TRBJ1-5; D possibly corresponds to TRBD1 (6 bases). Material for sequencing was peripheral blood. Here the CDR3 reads CASSHSQGNSNQPQHF. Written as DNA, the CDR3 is TGTGCCAGTAGTCACTCACAGGGAAATAGCAATCAGCCCCAGCATTTT. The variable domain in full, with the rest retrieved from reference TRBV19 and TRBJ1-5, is DGGITQSPKYLFRKEGQNVTLSCEQNLNHDAMYWYRQDPGQGLRLIYYSQIVNDFQKGDIAEGYSVSREKKESFPLTVTSAQKNPTAFYLCASSHSQGNSNQPQHFGDGTRLSIL.